This TCR beta chain was found in a study of T cells after yellow fever vaccination. The CDR3 totals 17 residues. Germline assignment: CDR1 SGHVS and CDR2 FQNEAQ. As to this clonotype: This clone may be a read error of a much larger clone one base away.

TCRdb processed the 5' RACE reads anew with MiXCR; each CDR3 protein has one entry. This table holds tens of thousands of distinct CDR3 sequences, around 7.3% found once. The TCR sequence derives from a man aged 25 to 45 who received the YFV17D yellow fever vaccine. The sample was CD8+ T cells sorted from PBMCs, taken on the day of the yellow fever booster vaccination. The rearrangement joins TRBV7-8 to TRBJ2-3, with 9 bases aligning to TRBD2. The CDR3 here is CAISRLAGRGRTDTQYF. CDR3 in DNA: TGTGCCATCAGCCGCCTAGCGGGAAGGGGAAGGACAGATACGCAGTATTTT.